The entry below gives a single T cell receptor beta chain sequence along with its context. Its antigen specificity is not known. This sample stems from a study of T cells expressing NK-cell markers (dated by TCRdb to the early 2020s). For the study in its entirety: In sorted CD3+CD56+NKG2C+, CD3+CD56+NKG2C- and CD3+CD56-NKG2C+ T-cell subsets from about 8 donors, TCR beta-chain repertoires were profiled. Randomly selected healthy volunteers, three men and five women, were used as the eight sequenced donors. Among the eight sequenced donors, seven were HCMV-seropositive and one was HCMV-seronegative. The libraries were sequenced on Illumina HiSeq 2000/2500, MiSeq or NextSeq, producing 2 x 150 bp reads. Results the study describes overall, beyond this receptor: Those dominant clonotypes were again the most abundant among CD3+CD56-NKG2C+ cells in a handful of donors, at about 25-65%. In several donors, the dominant CD3+CD56+NKG2C+ clonotypes ranked among the top 10 CD8+ clonotypes, making up roughly 1.0-7.0% of CD8+ T cells. Whether the expanded NKG2C-expressing T cell clones were specific for HCMV antigens was left unclear.

Sequencing was carried out with an Illumina HiSeq 2000. TCR beta cDNA libraries were made by 5'RACE template switching that added a universal primer site and unique molecular identifiers. cDNA synthesis was primed from the TCR beta constant segment, followed by two successive PCR amplification steps. The study's own analysis went as follows. MIGEC handled demultiplexing of the reads and grouping by UMI, while MiTCR was used to assemble and quantify clonotypes. Only TCR cDNA sequences supported by at least two reads were kept to exclude erroneous sequences. The tcR package was used for downstream repertoire analysis, and clonotypes were matched between fractions using CDR3 nucleotide sequence together with V segment. VDJmatch was used to annotate antigen specificity against VDJdb, with one amino acid substitution allowed in CDR3. TCRdb reprocessed the reads into one record per CDR3 protein sequence, lacking DNA. These V and J calls derive from TCRdb rather than the authors' analysis. The sample table gives roughly 300,000 distinct CDR3 sequences. More than 3.5% of the sample is in the top ten clones.

A commercial ELISA kit detecting HCMV-specific IgG in serum was used to determine HCMV serostatus. Ficoll density gradient centrifugation was used to isolate peripheral blood mononuclear cells from blood. Its CDR3 holds 20 amino acids, cysteine through phenylalanine. There is no recorded DNA. CDR1 is given as SGHNT and CDR2 as YENEEA, both from the germline V gene. This TCR was sampled from a woman between 18 and 75 years old in good health. The chain employs TRBV11-3 and TRBJ2-4; the D gene TCRdb calls, TRBD2, cannot be checked with no DNA. Sequenced sample: blood T cells: a sorted CD56 or NKG2C T cell subset, CD4+ or CD8+ T cells, or bulk PBMC T cells (not recorded which). The CDR3 reads CASSLELLTSEDLAKNIQYF.